This TCR beta chain was identified in a study of metastatic and nonmetastatic thyroid tumors. On the study more broadly: Across peripheral blood and tumor or nodule tissue samples taken from malignant and benign thyroid patients, the repertoires were compared with one another.

In the original processing: Researchers built a distant-metastasis classifier for papillary thyroid cancer that drew on CDR3 differences across clinicopathological groups. TCRdb re-called clones via MiXCR from the PCR reads. TCRdb's processing, not the study's, gives the V and J calls here. The repertoire consists of around 20,000 clones, with 9.5% to 13% occurring once and the leading ten covering 25% to 30%. No patient had received any treatment before thyroid surgery. This clone was counted between two and nine times. Its antigen is currently unknown. This may arise from a read error, as a much more abundant clone is one base away. The study, taken as a whole, reports: For both blood and tumor, malignant thyroid tumors reportedly showed significantly higher TCR beta diversity than benign nodules did.

V was cut by 2 bases and J by 16 bases, with 20 bases left in between. The CDR3 totals 14 residues. This sequence originates from a female donor with papillary thyroid cancer or a benign thyroid nodule (not recorded which). Some clones in this sample may be carry-over from other donors' samples. Source material: blood. The chain has TRBV12-3 or TRBV12-4 and TRBJ1-4; D remains ambiguous. The CDR3 DNA sequence: TGTGCCAGCAGTTTATCCCTTTCCGCGACCGGACCGTTTTTT. It yields the protein CASSLSLSATGPFF.